These 18 T cell receptor beta chains came from one sample sequenced in a study of siplizumab effects on memory and regulatory T cells. Here immunoSEQ multiplex PCR was the method, and the copy in TCRdb shows in-frame clones only, minus some. The top ten hold more than 3.5% of the sample, which has some 62,000 clones, roughly 83% seen once. Input material: memory CD4+ T cells sorted from blood. The source is a human donor in good health.

This chain links TRBV11-2 with TRBJ1-2, with a possible D match to TRBD1 (6 bases). The CDR3 runs to 15 residues. Germline values: CDR1 SGHAT, CDR2 FQNNGV. The ends were cut back, 2 bases at V and 8 bases at J, with 18 bases in the middle. This CDR3 reads CASSLTPGGSLGYTF. The DNA for the CDR3 is TGTGCCAGCAGCTTAACCCCGGGGGGCTCTCTAGGCTACACCTTC.

The genes are TRBV5-6 and TRBJ2-1; D possibly corresponds to TRBD2 (6 bases). The CDR3 covers 15 residues. CDR1 is SGHDT, CDR2 YYEEEE, per germline. V was clipped by 4 bases and J by 0 bases, with 11 bases between them. The CDR3 nucleotides are TGTGCCAGCAGCCCGGGACTGAGCTCCTACAATGAGCAGTTCTTC. Amino acid sequence: CASSPGLSSYNEQFF.

CDR3 amino acids: CASSERTGGSSPLHF. CDR3 nucleotides: TGTGCCAGCAGTGAAAGGACAGGGGGCTCCTCACCCCTCCACTTT. The chain has TRBV6-1 and TRBJ1-6, with 11 bases fitting TRBD1. The CDR3 length is 15 residues. Unmatched junction bases numbered 4, after V lost 2 bases and J lost 10 bases. Germline V gene lookup returns CDR1 MNHNS and CDR2 SASEGT.

The genes are TRBV5-6 and TRBJ1-2, with 10 nucleotides matching TRBD1. The CDR3 loop spans 14 amino acids. Germline lookup yields CDR1 SGHDT and CDR2 YYEEEE. V was clipped by 4 bases and J by 4 bases; unmatched bases: 4. The CDR3 DNA sequence: TGTGCCAGCAGCCCCGGGACAGGGGTCTATGGCTACACCTTC. It is translated as CASSPGTGVYGYTF.

The chain employs TRBV30 and TRBJ1-4; D gene uncertain. Germline V gene data show CDR1 as GTSNPN and CDR2 as SVGIG (reference sequence). CDR3 length: 15 amino acids. V dropped 2 bases and J dropped 4 bases, with 14 bases sitting between them. This CDR3 is CAWSPPGLGNEKLFF. In DNA, the CDR3 is TGTGCCTGGAGTCCCCCCGGGCTTGGTAATGAAAAACTGTTTTTT. Looking up the rest from reference TRBV30 and TRBJ1-4 gives the full variable domain: SQTIHQWPATLVQPVGSPLSLECTVEGTSNPNLYWYRQAAGRGLQLLFYSVGIGQISSEVPQNLSASRPQDRQFILSSKKLLLSDSGFYLCAWSPPGLGNEKLFFGSGTQLSVL.

The chain carries TRBV6-1 and TRBJ1-1, with unresolved D. The CDR3 is 11 amino acids. Germline-derived CDR1 and CDR2 are MNHNS and SASEGT. V was trimmed by 7 bases and J by 3 bases, leaving 6 bases between them. The CDR3 here is CASTPDTEAFF. CDR3 bases: TGTGCCAGCACCCCTGACACTGAAGCTTTCTTT.

V and J are TRBV2 and TRBJ1-4; 8 positions match TRBD1. The J segment lost 7 bases and the V segment lost 2 bases, leaving 6 bases of the junction unmatched. CDR1 and CDR2 from the germline V gene are SNHLY and FYNNEI. The CDR3 sequence is 15 residues long. CDR3 DNA: TGTGCCAGCAGTGAATTGTCAGGGGGCGTTGAAAAACTGTTTTTT. Its protein is CASSELSGGVEKLFF.

This chain joins TRBV5-1 and TRBJ2-6; no reliable D call. Looked up from germline, CDR1 is SGHRS and CDR2 is YFSETQ. V was pared by 0 bases and J by 0 bases, with 4 bases between. CDR3 length: 15 residues. CDR3 sequence (DNA): TGCGCCAGCAGCTTGGGTTCCTCTGGGGCCAACGTCCTGACTTTC. Residues: CASSLGSSGANVLTF.

This chain connects TRBV4-1 to TRBJ2-2; D may be TRBD2 (7 bases). The germline gives CDR1 MGHRA, CDR2 YSYEKL. The CDR3 is made up of 14 amino acids. With 4 bases removed from V and 12 bases from J, the gap between germline ends came to 18 bases. The DNA for the CDR3 is TGCGCCAGCAGCCGGACCGAAGGGGGGGAGAAGCTGTTTTTT. As protein: CASSRTEGGEKLFF.

In its sample, this clone was seen once. The chain is built from TRBV5-6 and TRBJ2-3, with TRBD2 as a possible D gene (6 bases). Trimming cost V 0 bases and J 0 bases, with 11 bases left between them. The CDR3 has 16 residues. Germline V gene data show CDR1 as SGHDT and CDR2 as YYEEEE. CDR3 loop: CASSLVRGFSTDTQYF. The CDR3 DNA follows: TGTGCCAGCAGCTTGGTCCGGGGGTTCAGCACAGATACGCAGTATTTT. Combining the CDR3 with reference TRBV5-6 and TRBJ2-3 gives the whole variable domain DAGVTQSPTHLIKTRGQQVTLRCSPKSGHDTVSWYQQALGQGPQFIFQYYEEEERQRGNFPDRFSGHQFPNYSSELNVNALLLGDSALYLCASSLVRGFSTDTQYFGPGTRLTVL.

The genes are TRBV10-3 and TRBJ1-1; a possible D gene is TRBD1 (6 bases). Trimming took off 6 bases at V and 5 bases at J, with 16 bases between the two ends. CDR3 size: 14 residues. Germline CDR1 is ENHRY and CDR2 is SYGVKD. This CDR3 reads CAIRARGARTEAFF. CDR3 bases: TGTGCCATCAGGGCCCGGGGGGCGCGTACTGAAGCTTTCTTT.

Turning to this clone: A junction end diverges from the germline sequence, so it may reflect a read error. The chain employs TRBV6-1 and TRBJ1-2; D gene unclear. Germline CDR1 is MNHNS and CDR2 is SASEGT. The CDR3 is made up of 11 amino acids. Written as DNA, the CDR3 is TGTGCCAGCAGCGAAGAATATGGCTACACCTTC. Encoded protein: CASSEEYGYTF.

CDR3 in DNA: TGTGCCAGCAGTTTAGTTGGCAGGAACACCGGGGAGCTGTTTTTT. It translates to CASSLVGRNTGELFF. The chain combines TRBV27 with TRBJ2-2; D ambiguous. The CDR3 totals 15 residues. Between the trimmed V and J ends, which lost 2 bases and 1 base, there was a span of 8 bases. Per the germline V gene, CDR1 is MNHEY and CDR2 is SMNVEV (reference sequence).

This chain joins TRBV4-1 and TRBJ2-1, with 7 nucleotides matching TRBD2. The CDR3 is 15 amino acids. The germline CDR1 and CDR2 sequences are MGHRA and YSYEKL. V lost 4 bases, J lost 8 bases, and 11 bases stayed unmatched. The CDR3 reads CASSRTSFPPDEQFF. CDR3 coding DNA: TGCGCCAGCAGCCGGACTAGTTTTCCTCCCGATGAGCAGTTCTTC.

The V call is TRBV9, the J call TRBJ2-5; perhaps TRBD2 as D (5 bases). Trimming took off 3 bases at V and 2 bases at J, with 11 bases between the two ends. The germline gives CDR1 SGDLS, CDR2 YYNGEE. The CDR3 totals 14 residues. The CDR3 loop reads CASSEWERQETQYF. CDR3 bases: TGTGCCAGCAGCGAATGGGAGAGGCAAGAGACCCAGTACTTC.

Concerning this clone itself: Distinct nucleotide sequences in the sample also encode this CDR3. The chain joins TRBV19 to TRBJ2-5; D unclear. The CDR3 sequence is 15 residues long. CDR1 and CDR2 (germline): LNHDA, SQIVND (reference sequence). Trimming stripped 3 bases from V and 1 base from J, with 12 bases between. CDR3 nucleotide sequence: TGTGCCAGTAGTATCGGCAGTCTAACCCAAGAGACCCAGTACTTC. Translating it yields CASSIGSLTQETQYF.

This chain uses TRBV7-2 with TRBJ2-3; 8 bases match TRBD2. CDR3 length: 16 amino acids. V lost 5 bases and J lost 0; bases outside the gene matches: 7. Germline loops: CDR1 SGHTA, CDR2 FQGNSA. CDR3 sequence: CASSPNLAGSTDTQYF. CDR3 sequence (DNA): TGTGCCAGCAGCCCAAACTTAGCGGGGAGCACAGATACGCAGTATTTT.

This chain joins TRBV5-6 and TRBJ1-2, with D tentatively TRBD1 (5 bases). CDR1 is SGHDT and CDR2 is YYEEEE in the germline V gene. The V and J ends lost 3 bases and 2 bases respectively, with 8 bases between them. The CDR3 length is 13 residues. The DNA for the CDR3 is TGTGCCAGCAGCTCGAGGGGAAACTATGGCTACACCTTC. The encoded protein is CASSSRGNYGYTF.